The next 27 T cell receptor beta chains were all read from a single sample in a study of CXCR3-negative and CXCR3-positive naive CD8 T cells (dated by TCRdb to about 2019). Sequencing used a NextSeq 550. The Human TCR Profiling Kit (MiLaboratory) was used to make UMI-labeled 5' RACE TRB cDNA libraries. Each entry corresponds to one CDR3 protein sequence from reads that TCRdb reprocessed, and DNA is not given. In this sample's table one finds 41,000 or so distinct CDR3 sequences. Around 1.9% of the sample is in the top ten clones. Sequencing was performed on naive CXCR3- CD8+ T cells from blood. Read against the paper, the sample's cell subset or site label means: CD45RO-CCR7+CD27+CD95- naive CD8+ T cells lacking CXCR3 (TNR3-). Receptor source: a human donor in good health. Some clones in this sample may be carry-over from other donors' samples.

The V gene is TRBV4-3, the J gene TRBJ2-1; TCRdb indicates TRBD2, and absent DNA this call remains unverified. In germline, CDR1 is LGHNA, CDR2 YSLEER. The CDR3 is made up of 16 amino acids. CDR3 in amino acids: CASSPRLAGDVDEQFF.

The chain employs TRBV29-1 and TRBJ1-2; TCRdb's D gene call, TRBD1, goes unchecked for lack of DNA. The CDR3 contains 15 residues. Germline V gene lookup returns CDR1 SQVTM and CDR2 ANQGSEA. CDR3 protein: CRASTGGASDYGYTF.

The V and J genes are TRBV28 and TRBJ2-7. The germline gives CDR1 MDHEN, CDR2 SYDVKM. This CDR3 comprises 13 residues. The CDR3 protein is CASSPMLYSEQYF.

The CDR3 spells CSVTRPDDGNYGYTF. This chain joins TRBV29-1 and TRBJ1-2. This CDR3 has 15 amino acids. Germline V gives CDR1 SQVTM, CDR2 ANQGSEA.

V and J are TRBV29-1 and TRBJ1-2. Germline CDR1 is SQVTM and CDR2 is ANQGSEA. There are 13 residues in the CDR3. The CDR3 region is CSVDATGPYGYTF. Together with reference TRBV29-1 and TRBJ1-2, the CDR3 gives the full variable domain: SAVISQKPSRDICQRGTSLTIQCQVDSQVTMMFWYRQQPGQSLTLIATANQGSEATYESGFVIDKFPISRPNLTFSTLTVSNMSPEDSSIYLCSVDATGPYGYTFGSGTRLTVV.

The gene calls are TRBV4-2 and TRBJ2-5; checking the TCRdb D call of TRBD2 is not possible without DNA. Germline lookup yields CDR1 LGHNA and CDR2 YNFKEQ. This CDR3 spans 17 amino acids. CDR3 sequence: CASSLVSTSGVWETQYF.

This sequence joins TRBV11-2 and TRBJ2-7. Germline CDR1 and CDR2: SGHAT and FQNNGV. There are 13 residues in the CDR3. The CDR3 loop is CASSLTEAYEQYF.

CDR3 sequence reads: CASSQDLGDSLLYEQFF. V usage is TRBV4-1 and J usage is TRBJ2-1; TCRdb outputs TRBD2, but without DNA this stays unchecked. This CDR3 has 17 amino acids. The germline CDR1 and CDR2 sequences are MGHRA and YSYEKL.

This sequence joins TRBV29-1 and TRBJ2-7; TCRdb outputs TRBD1, but without DNA this stays unchecked. CDR3 length equals 13 residues. CDR1 is SQVTM, CDR2 ANQGSEA, per germline. CDR3 sequence: CSVGQGAFYEQYF.

The chain links TRBV10-1 to TRBJ2-2; TCRdb returns TRBD1, unconfirmable since there is no DNA. Germline CDR1 is WNHNN and CDR2 is SYGVQD (reference sequence). The CDR3 runs to 16 residues. The CDR3 spells CASSAMYPQDTGELFF.

The chain uses TRBV25-1 and TRBJ2-7; TCRdb names TRBD2, which stays unverified in the absence of DNA. The germline V gene has CDR1 MGHDK and CDR2 SYGVNS. The CDR3 runs to 15 residues. The CDR3: CASSDIRGPRGEQYF.

This sequence joins TRBV2 and TRBJ2-5. CDR3 length: 14 amino acids. The germline V gene encodes CDR1 SNHLY and CDR2 FYNNEI. The CDR3 protein is CASSEFGDQETQYF.

The genes are TRBV4-3 and TRBJ2-7; lacking DNA, the TRBD1 call made by TCRdb goes unchecked. CDR1 and CDR2 (germline): LGHNA, YSLEER. The CDR3 loop spans 15 amino acids. CDR3 residues: CASSLQGGAPYEQYF.

This chain uses TRBV28 with TRBJ2-1; the TCRdb call, TRBD2, lacks DNA for checking. CDR3 length: 15 amino acids. Germline CDR1 is MDHEN and CDR2 is SYDVKM. The CDR3: CASSRISGAYNEQFF.

The genes are TRBV5-5 and TRBJ2-2. The CDR3 is 14 amino acids. In germline, CDR1 is SGHKS, CDR2 YYEKEE (reference sequence). The chain's CDR3 is CASSWRVNTGELFF.

The chain joins TRBV7-9 to TRBJ1-4; TCRdb gives TRBD1 as the D gene, but with no DNA this cannot be confirmed. The CDR3 totals 14 residues. Germline V lookup: CDR1 SEHNR, CDR2 FQNEAQ (reference sequence). The chain's CDR3 is CASSSQGANEKLFF.

The chain couples TRBV11-2 to TRBJ2-7. This CDR3 has 11 residues. Germline CDR1 SGHAT, CDR2 FQNNGV. The CDR3 protein is CASSLTLEQYF.

By frequency, this clonotype registers medium-sized. V is TRBV7-9 and J is TRBJ1-1. Germline CDR1 and CDR2: SEHNR and FQNEAQ (reference sequence). The CDR3 is 14 amino acids. This CDR3 reads CASSTKTDATEAFF.

The chain is built from TRBV6-6 and TRBJ1-1. Germline V lookup: CDR1 MNHNY, CDR2 SVGAGI (reference sequence). This CDR3 has 13 residues. Here the CDR3 reads CASRDLSVISAFF.

The chain is built from TRBV20-1 and TRBJ2-5. Germline values: CDR1 DFQATT, CDR2 SNEGSKA (reference sequence). CDR3 length equals 13 residues. The CDR3 loop reads CSARSDHQETQYF.

This chain links TRBV29-1 with TRBJ2-7; TCRdb calls TRBD1, which cannot be checked without DNA. The CDR3 totals 13 residues. The V gene's germline CDR1 is SQVTM and CDR2 ANQGSEA. This CDR3 is CSVVTGESYEQYF.

The V gene is TRBV29-1, the J gene TRBJ1-1. This CDR3 contains 12 residues. The germline V gene has CDR1 SQVTM and CDR2 ANQGSEA. The CDR3 here is CSVEQYNTEAFF.

J is TRBJ2-3 and V is TRBV23-1; TCRdb's D call, TRBD1, is unchecked because there is no DNA. TRBV23-1 is marked as an open reading frame, function uncertain. The CDR3 consists of 14 residues. The CDR3 loop is CASSQSPPMDTQYF.

V gene TRBV20-1 combines with J gene TRBJ2-2; lacking DNA, the TRBD1 call made by TCRdb goes unchecked. The CDR3 totals 14 residues. Germline V lookup: CDR1 DFQATT, CDR2 SNEGSKA (reference sequence). The CDR3 sequence: CSASWNRETGELFF.

CDR3 amino acids: CASSYGQGNEQFF. The V gene is TRBV5-4, the J gene TRBJ2-1; TCRdb designates TRBD1, a call that cannot be tested without DNA. In germline, CDR1 is SGHNT, CDR2 YYREEE (reference sequence). CDR3 size: 13 residues.

This sequence joins TRBV6-4 and TRBJ2-5; TCRdb indicates TRBD2, and absent DNA this call remains unverified. CDR3 length: 17 residues. The germline gives CDR1 MRHNA, CDR2 SNTAGT. The CDR3 sequence is CASSALLAGEEAETQYF.

The rearrangement uses TRBV12-3 or TRBV12-4 and TRBJ1-1. The CDR3 has 16 amino acids. The CDR3 reads CASSFLLGLGNTEAFF.